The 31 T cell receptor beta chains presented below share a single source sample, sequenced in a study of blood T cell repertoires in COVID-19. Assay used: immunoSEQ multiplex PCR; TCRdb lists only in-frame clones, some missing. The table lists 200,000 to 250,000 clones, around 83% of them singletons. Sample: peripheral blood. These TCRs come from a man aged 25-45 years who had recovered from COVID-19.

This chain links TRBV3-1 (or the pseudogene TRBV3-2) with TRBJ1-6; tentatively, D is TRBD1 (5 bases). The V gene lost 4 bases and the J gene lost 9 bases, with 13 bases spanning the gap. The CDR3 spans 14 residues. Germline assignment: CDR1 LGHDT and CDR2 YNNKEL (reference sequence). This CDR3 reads CASSRRGGTSPLHF. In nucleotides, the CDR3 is TGTGCCAGCAGCCGACGCGGGGGAACTTCACCCCTCCACTTT.

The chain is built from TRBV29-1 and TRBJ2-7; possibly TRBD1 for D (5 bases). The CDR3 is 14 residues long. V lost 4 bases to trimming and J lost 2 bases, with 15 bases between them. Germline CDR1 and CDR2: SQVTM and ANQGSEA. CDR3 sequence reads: CSVVGVGRAYEQYF. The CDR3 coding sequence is TGCAGCGTTGTAGGGGTCGGCAGAGCCTACGAGCAGTACTTC.

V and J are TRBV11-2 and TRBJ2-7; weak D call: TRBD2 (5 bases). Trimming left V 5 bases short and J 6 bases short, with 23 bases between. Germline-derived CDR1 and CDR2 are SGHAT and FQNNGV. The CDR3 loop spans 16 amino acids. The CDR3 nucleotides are TGTGCCAGCAGCCGCAGCAGCCGCCTCGGGGTCACCGAGCAGTACTTC. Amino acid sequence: CASSRSSRLGVTEQYF.

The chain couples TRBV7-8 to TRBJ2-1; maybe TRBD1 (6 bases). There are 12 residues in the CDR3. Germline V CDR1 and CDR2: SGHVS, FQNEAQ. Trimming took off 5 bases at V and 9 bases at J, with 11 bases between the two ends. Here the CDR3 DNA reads TGTGCCAGCAGCCGATGGGGGCGTGAGCAGTTCTTC. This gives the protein CASSRWGREQFF. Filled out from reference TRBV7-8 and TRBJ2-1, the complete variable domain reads GAGVSQSPRYKVAKRGQDVALRCDPISGHVSLFWYQQALGQGPEFLTYFQNEAQLDKSGLPSDRFFAERPEGSVSTLKIQRTQQEDSAVYLCASSRWGREQFFGPGTRLTVL.

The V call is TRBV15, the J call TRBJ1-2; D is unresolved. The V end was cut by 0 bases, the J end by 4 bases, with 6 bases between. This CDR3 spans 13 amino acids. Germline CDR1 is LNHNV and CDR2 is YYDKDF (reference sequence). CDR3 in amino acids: CATSRDQFYGYTF. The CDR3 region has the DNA TGTGCCACCAGCAGAGATCAGTTCTATGGCTACACCTTC.

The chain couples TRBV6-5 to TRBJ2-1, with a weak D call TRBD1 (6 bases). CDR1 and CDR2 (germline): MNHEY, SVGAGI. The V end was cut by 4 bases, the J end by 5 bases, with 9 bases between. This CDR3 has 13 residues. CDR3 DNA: TGTGCCAGCAGTTGGACAGAGGACAATGAGCAGTTCTTC. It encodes CASSWTEDNEQFF.

In DNA, the CDR3 is TGCGCCAGCAGTGGGACAGGGGATCGCTACACCTTC. Amino acids: CASSGTGDRYTF. V and J are TRBV4-1 and TRBJ1-2; 10 nucleotides align to TRBD1. The junction had 4 bases not matched to a gene; V was cut back by 6 bases and J by 9 bases. CDR1 MGHRA and CDR2 YSYEKL come from the germline V gene. The CDR3 is 12 residues long.

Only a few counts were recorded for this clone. The CDR3 region has the DNA TGTGCCAGCACCGGGACTAGCGGGGGGTTTGGAGAGACCCAGTACTTC. It encodes CASTGTSGGFGETQYF. The V gene is TRBV2, the J gene TRBJ2-5; 15 positions match TRBD2. The CDR3 is 16 residues long. Germline V CDR1 and CDR2: SNHLY, FYNNEI. V was clipped by 7 bases and J by 4 bases; unmatched bases: 7.

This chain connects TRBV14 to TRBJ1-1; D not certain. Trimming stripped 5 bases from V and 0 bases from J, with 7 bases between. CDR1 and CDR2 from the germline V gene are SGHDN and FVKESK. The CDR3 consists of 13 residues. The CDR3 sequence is CASSVYLNTEAFF. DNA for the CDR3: TGTGCCAGCAGCGTTTATCTGAACACTGAAGCTTTCTTT.

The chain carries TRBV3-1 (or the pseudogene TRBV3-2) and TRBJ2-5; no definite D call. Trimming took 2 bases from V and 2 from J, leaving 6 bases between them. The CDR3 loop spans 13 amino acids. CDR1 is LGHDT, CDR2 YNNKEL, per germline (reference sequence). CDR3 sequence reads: CASSQLDQETQYF. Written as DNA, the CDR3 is TGTGCCAGCAGCCAACTAGATCAAGAGACCCAGTACTTC.

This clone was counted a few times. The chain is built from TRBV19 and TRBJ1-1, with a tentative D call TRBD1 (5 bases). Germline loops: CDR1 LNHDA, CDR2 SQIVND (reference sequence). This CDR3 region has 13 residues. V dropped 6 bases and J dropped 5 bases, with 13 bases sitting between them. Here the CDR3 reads CASRVRVGTEAFF. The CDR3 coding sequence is TGTGCCAGTAGGGTCAGGGTTGGGACTGAAGCTTTCTTT.

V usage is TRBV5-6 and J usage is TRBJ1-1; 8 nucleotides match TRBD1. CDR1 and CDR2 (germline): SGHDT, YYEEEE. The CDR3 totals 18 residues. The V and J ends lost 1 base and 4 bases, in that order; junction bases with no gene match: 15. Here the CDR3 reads CASSLYVAGGFYGTEAFF. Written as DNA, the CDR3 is TGTGCCAGCAGCTTGTACGTGGCAGGGGGCTTTTATGGCACTGAAGCTTTCTTT.

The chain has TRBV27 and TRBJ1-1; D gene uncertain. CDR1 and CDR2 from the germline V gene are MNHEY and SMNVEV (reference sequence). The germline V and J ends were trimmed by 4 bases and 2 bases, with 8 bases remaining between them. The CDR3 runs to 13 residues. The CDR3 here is CASSYHSNTEAFF. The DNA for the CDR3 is TGTGCCAGCAGTTACCACAGTAACACTGAAGCTTTCTTT.

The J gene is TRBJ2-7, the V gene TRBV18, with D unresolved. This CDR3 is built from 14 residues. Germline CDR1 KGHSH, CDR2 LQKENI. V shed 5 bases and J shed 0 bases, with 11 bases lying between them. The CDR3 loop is CASSSIPSSYEQYF. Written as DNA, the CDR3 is TGTGCCAGCTCATCCATCCCCAGCTCCTACGAGCAGTACTTC.

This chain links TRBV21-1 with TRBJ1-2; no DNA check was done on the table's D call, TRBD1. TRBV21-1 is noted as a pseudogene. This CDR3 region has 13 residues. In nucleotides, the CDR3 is TGTGCCAGCAGCATTAACAGTGGCTATGGCTACACCTTC. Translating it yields CASSINSGYGYTF.

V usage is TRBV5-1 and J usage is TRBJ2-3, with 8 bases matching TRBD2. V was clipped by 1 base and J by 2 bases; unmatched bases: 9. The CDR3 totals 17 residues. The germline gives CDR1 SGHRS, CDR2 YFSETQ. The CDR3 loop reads CASSLSSAGAVTDTQYF. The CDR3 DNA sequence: TGCGCCAGCAGCTTGTCATCAGCGGGGGCTGTCACAGATACGCAGTATTTT.

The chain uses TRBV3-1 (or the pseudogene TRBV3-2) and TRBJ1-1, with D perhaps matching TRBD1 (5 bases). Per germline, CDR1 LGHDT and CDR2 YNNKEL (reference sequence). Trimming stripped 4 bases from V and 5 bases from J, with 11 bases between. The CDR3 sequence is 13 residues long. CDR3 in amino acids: CASSLLGGTEAFF. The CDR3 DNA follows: TGTGCCAGCAGCCTCCTCGGGGGTACTGAAGCTTTCTTT.

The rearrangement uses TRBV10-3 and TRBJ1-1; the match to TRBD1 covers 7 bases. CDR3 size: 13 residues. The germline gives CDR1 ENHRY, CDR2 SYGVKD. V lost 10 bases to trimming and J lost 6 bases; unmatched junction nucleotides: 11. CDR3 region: CATADRPDSEAFF. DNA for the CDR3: TGTGCCACCGCGGACAGGCCAGACTCTGAAGCTTTCTTT.

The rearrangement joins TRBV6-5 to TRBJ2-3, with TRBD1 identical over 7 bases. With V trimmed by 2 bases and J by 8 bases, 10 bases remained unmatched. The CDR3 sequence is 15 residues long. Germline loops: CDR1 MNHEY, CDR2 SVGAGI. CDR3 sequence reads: CASSYPQGTGPTQYF. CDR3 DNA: TGTGCCAGCAGTTACCCACAGGGGACCGGTCCTACGCAGTATTTT.

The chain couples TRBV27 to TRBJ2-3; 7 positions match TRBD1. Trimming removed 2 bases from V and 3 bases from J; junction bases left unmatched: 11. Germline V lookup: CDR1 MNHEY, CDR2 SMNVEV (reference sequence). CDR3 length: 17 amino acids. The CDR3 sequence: CASSLRWDSLRTDTQYF. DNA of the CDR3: TGTGCCAGCAGTTTACGGTGGGACAGCCTTAGGACAGATACGCAGTATTTT.

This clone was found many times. CDR3 in amino acids: CASSEARLAGAGEQYV. The CDR3 DNA reads TGTGCCAGCAGTGAAGCGCGGCTAGCGGGGGCCGGAGAGCAGTACGTC. The chain links TRBV2 to TRBJ2-7; 10 nucleotides line up with TRBD2. J gave up 7 bases and V 0 bases, and 9 bases lay outside the gene matches. Germline CDR1 and CDR2: SNHLY and FYNNEI. This CDR3 region has 16 residues.

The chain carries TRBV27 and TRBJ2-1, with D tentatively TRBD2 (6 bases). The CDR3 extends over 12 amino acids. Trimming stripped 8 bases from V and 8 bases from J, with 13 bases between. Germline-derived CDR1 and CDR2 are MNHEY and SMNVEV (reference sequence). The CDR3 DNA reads TGTGCCAGCGGTTGGACTAAAGATGAGCAGTTCTTC. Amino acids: CASGWTKDEQFF.

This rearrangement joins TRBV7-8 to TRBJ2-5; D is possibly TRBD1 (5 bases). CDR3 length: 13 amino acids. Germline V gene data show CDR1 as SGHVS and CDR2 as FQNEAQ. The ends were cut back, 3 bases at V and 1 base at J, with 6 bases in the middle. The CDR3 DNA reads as TGTGCCAGCAGCTTTGACAGCCAAGAGACCCAGTACTTC. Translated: CASSFDSQETQYF.

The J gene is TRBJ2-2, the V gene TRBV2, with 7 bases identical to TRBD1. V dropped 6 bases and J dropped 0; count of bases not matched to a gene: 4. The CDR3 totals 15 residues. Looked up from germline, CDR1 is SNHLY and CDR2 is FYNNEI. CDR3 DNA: TGTGCCAGCAGAGCCGGACAGGCGAACACCGGGGAGCTGTTTTTT. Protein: CASRAGQANTGELFF.

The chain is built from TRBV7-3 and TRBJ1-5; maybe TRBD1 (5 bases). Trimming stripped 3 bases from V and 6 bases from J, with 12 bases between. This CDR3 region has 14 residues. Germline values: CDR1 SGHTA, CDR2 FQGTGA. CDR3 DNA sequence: TGTGCCAGCAGCTTTGGGGGGATTGGTCAGCCCCAGCATTTT. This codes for CASSFGGIGQPQHF.

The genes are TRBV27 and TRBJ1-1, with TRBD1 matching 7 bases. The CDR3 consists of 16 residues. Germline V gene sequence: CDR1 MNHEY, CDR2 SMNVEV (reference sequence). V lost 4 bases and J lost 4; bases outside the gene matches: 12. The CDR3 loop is CASSSGQLGWTTEAFF. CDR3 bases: TGTGCCAGCAGTTCGGGACAGCTGGGATGGACCACTGAAGCTTTCTTT.

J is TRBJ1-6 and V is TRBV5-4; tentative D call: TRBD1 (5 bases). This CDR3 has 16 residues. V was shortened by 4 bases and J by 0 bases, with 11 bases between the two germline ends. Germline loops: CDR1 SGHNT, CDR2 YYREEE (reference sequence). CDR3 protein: CASSPAGGSYNSPLHF. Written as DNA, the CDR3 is TGTGCCAGCAGCCCGGCCGGGGGCTCCTATAATTCACCCCTCCACTTT.

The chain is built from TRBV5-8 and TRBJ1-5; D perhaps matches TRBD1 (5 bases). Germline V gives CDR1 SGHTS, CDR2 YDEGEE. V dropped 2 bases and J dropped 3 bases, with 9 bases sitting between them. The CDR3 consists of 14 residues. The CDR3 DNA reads TGTGCCAGCAGCTTTAGGGGAAACAATCAGCCCCAGCATTTT. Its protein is CASSFRGNNQPQHF.

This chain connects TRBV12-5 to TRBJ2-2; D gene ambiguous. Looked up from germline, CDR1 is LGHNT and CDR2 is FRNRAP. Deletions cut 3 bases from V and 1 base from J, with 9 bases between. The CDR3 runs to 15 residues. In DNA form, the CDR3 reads TGTGCTAGTGGTTTTGGCCGGGTGAACACCGGGGAGCTGTTTTTT. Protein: CASGFGRVNTGELFF.

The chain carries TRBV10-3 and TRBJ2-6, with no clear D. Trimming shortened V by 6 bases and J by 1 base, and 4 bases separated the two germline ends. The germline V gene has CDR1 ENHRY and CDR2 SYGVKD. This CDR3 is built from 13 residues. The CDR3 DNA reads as TGTGCCATCAGCGCGTCTGGGGCCAACGTCCTGACTTTC. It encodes CAISASGANVLTF.

The DNA for the CDR3 is TGTGCCAGCAGCTCAGGACTGCTCAGTCTTAACACCGGGGAGCTGTTTTTT. Translation gives CASSSGLLSLNTGELFF. This chain connects TRBV5-4 to TRBJ2-2; possibly TRBD2 for D (5 bases). This CDR3 is 17 amino acids long. V lost 3 bases to trimming and J lost 2 bases, with 17 bases between them. From germline, CDR1 is SGHNT and CDR2 YYREEE (reference sequence).